Listed below are T cell receptor beta chains from one sample, sequenced in a study of cytomegalovirus exposure and HLA in healthy donors. Some clones are missing from TCRdb's copy, which holds only in-frame ones; the method was immunoSEQ multiplex PCR. The sample contains hundreds of thousands of clones, 86% of which appear only once. The sequenced sample consisted of PBMCs. All receptors come from a woman between 18 and 29 years old in good health and CMV-seronegative. Each CDR3 is given with its conserved first and last residue. The D gene is left open where the match is weak. Only some rows state a clone size, as once, few, many or a class for expanded clones.

len: 17; j_gene: TRBJ2-1; v_gene: TRBV11-2; abundance: -; d_gene: TRBD2; CDR3nt: TGTGCCAGCAGCTTAGAGGCTAGCGGGAGGTCCTACAATGAGCAGTTCTTC; CDR3aa: CASSLEASGRSYNEQFF
len: 17; j_gene: TRBJ2-7; v_gene: TRBV28; abundance: -; d_gene: TRBD2; CDR3nt: TGTGCCAGCAGCCCAATAGGACTAGCGGGGGCCTTCTACGAGCAGTACTTC; CDR3aa: CASSPIGLAGAFYEQYF
len: 14; j_gene: TRBJ2-1; v_gene: TRBV7-9; abundance: -; d_gene: TRBD2; CDR3nt: TGTGCCACTTACGGCCCGGGGGGAAGTAATGAGCAGTTCTTC; CDR3aa: CATYGPGGSNEQFF
len: 15; j_gene: TRBJ1-2; v_gene: TRBV5-8; abundance: -; d_gene: -; CDR3nt: TGTGCCAGCAGCTTCGGGGGGCTCTTGGGTTCTGGCTACACCTTC; CDR3aa: CASSFGGLLGSGYTF
len: 15; j_gene: TRBJ2-2; v_gene: TRBV27; abundance: once; d_gene: -; CDR3nt: TGTGCCAGCAGTTCCCGGGCAGGGCCCACCGGGGAGCTGTTTTTT; CDR3aa: CASSSRAGPTGELFF
len: 15; j_gene: TRBJ1-4; v_gene: TRBV11-2; abundance: -; d_gene: -; CDR3nt: TGTGCCAGCAGCTTAGAACTAGCAACTAATGAAAAACTGTTTTTT; CDR3aa: CASSLELATNEKLFF
len: 14; j_gene: TRBJ2-7; v_gene: TRBV6-1; abundance: -; d_gene: -; CDR3nt: TGTGCCAGCAGTGAAGTCTTAGCTACCTACGAGCAGTACTTC; CDR3aa: CASSEVLATYEQYF
len: 14; j_gene: TRBJ2-3; v_gene: TRBV5-6; abundance: -; d_gene: -; CDR3nt: TGTGCCAGCAGCCGGGGGACAGACACAGATACGCAGTATTTT; CDR3aa: CASSRGTDTDTQYF
len: 11; j_gene: TRBJ2-7; v_gene: TRBV2; abundance: -; d_gene: -; CDR3nt: TGTGCCAGCAGTGACACTTACGAGCAGTACTTC; CDR3aa: CASSDTYEQYF
len: 13; j_gene: TRBJ1-2; v_gene: TRBV18; abundance: -; d_gene: -; CDR3nt: TGTGCCAGCTCACCAGCTACAGAGGGCGGCTACACCTTC; CDR3aa: CASSPATEGGYTF
len: 12; j_gene: TRBJ2-1; v_gene: TRBV5-5; abundance: -; d_gene: -; CDR3nt: TGTGCCAGCAGCTTGAAGCATCGAGAGCAGTTCTTC; CDR3aa: CASSLKHREQFF
len: 14; j_gene: TRBJ1-5; v_gene: TRBV30; abundance: -; d_gene: TRBD1; CDR3nt: TGTGCCTGGAGTGTTACAGGGGGTTTTCAGCCCCAGCATTTT; CDR3aa: CAWSVTGGFQPQHF
len: 16; j_gene: TRBJ2-1; v_gene: TRBV5-1; abundance: -; d_gene: TRBD2; CDR3nt: TGCGCCAGCAGCCGTAGCGGGGGGTCATCCTACAATGAGCAGTTCTTC; CDR3aa: CASSRSGGSSYNEQFF
len: 11; j_gene: TRBJ1-4; v_gene: TRBV11-2; abundance: -; d_gene: -; CDR3nt: TGTGCCAGCAGCCCAGGACAGTTACAATTTTTT; CDR3aa: CASSPGQLQFF
len: 13; j_gene: TRBJ1-1; v_gene: TRBV28; abundance: -; d_gene: -; CDR3nt: TGTGCCAGCAGTTTTTTGGACAGCCTTGAAGCTTTCTTT; CDR3aa: CASSFLDSLEAFF
len: 14; j_gene: TRBJ1-2; v_gene: TRBV30; abundance: -; d_gene: TRBD1; CDR3nt: TGTGCCTGGAGTGTGACAGGGGGCGGATATGGCTACACCTTC; CDR3aa: CAWSVTGGGYGYTF
len: 13; j_gene: TRBJ2-5; v_gene: TRBV5-4; abundance: once; d_gene: -; CDR3nt: TGTGCCAGCAGCGCTACTAGCACGGAGACCCAGTACTTC; CDR3aa: CASSATSTETQYF
len: 14; j_gene: TRBJ2-7; v_gene: TRBV11-2; abundance: -; d_gene: TRBD1; CDR3nt: TGTGCCAGCAGCGCCGGGACAGGGGCTTACGAGCAGTACTTC; CDR3aa: CASSAGTGAYEQYF
len: 16; j_gene: TRBJ2-7; v_gene: TRBV5-1; abundance: -; d_gene: -; CDR3nt: TGCGCCAGCAGCTTGGATTTCGGACTGCGAACCTACGAGCAGTACTTC; CDR3aa: CASSLDFGLRTYEQYF
len: 15; j_gene: TRBJ2-6; v_gene: TRBV28; abundance: -; d_gene: -; CDR3nt: TGTGCCAGCAGTGGGGTAGGGGTAGAGGCCAACGTCCTGACTTTC; CDR3aa: CASSGVGVEANVLTF
len: 16; j_gene: TRBJ1-1; v_gene: TRBV28; abundance: -; d_gene: -; CDR3nt: TGTGCCAGCAGTCCCCGCATGGGGGCGGGAGACACTGAAGCTTTCTTT; CDR3aa: CASSPRMGAGDTEAFF
len: 15; j_gene: TRBJ2-7; v_gene: TRBV7-5; abundance: -; d_gene: -; CDR3nt: TGTGTCAGAAGCTCCGGACTAGCGGCACCCTACGAGCAGTACTTC; CDR3aa: CVRSSGLAAPYEQYF
len: 15; j_gene: TRBJ2-4; v_gene: TRBV2; abundance: -; d_gene: -; CDR3nt: TGTGCCAGCAGAGACCAACAGAGTATCGAAAACATTCAGTACTTC; CDR3aa: CASRDQQSIENIQYF
len: 15; j_gene: TRBJ2-5; v_gene: TRBV7-3; abundance: -; d_gene: -; CDR3nt: TGTGCCAGCAGCTTAACCGGGGGATTCGGGGAGACCCAGTACTTC; CDR3aa: CASSLTGGFGETQYF
len: 14; j_gene: TRBJ2-1; v_gene: TRBV9; abundance: -; d_gene: -; CDR3nt: TGTGCCAGCAGCACCGTTCGATCCGGCAATGAGCAGTTCTTC; CDR3aa: CASSTVRSGNEQFF
len: 14; j_gene: TRBJ2-1; v_gene: TRBV6-1; abundance: once; d_gene: -; CDR3nt: TGTGCCAGCAAGAGGGTAGCGGAATACAATGAGCAGTTCTTC; CDR3aa: CASKRVAEYNEQFF
len: 16; j_gene: TRBJ2-7; v_gene: TRBV2; abundance: -; d_gene: -; CDR3nt: TGTGCCAGCAGTGGTGGGTCGGGCAGGGCGCGCCACGAGCAGTACTTC; CDR3aa: CASSGGSGRARHEQYF
len: 13; j_gene: TRBJ1-2; v_gene: TRBV28; abundance: -; d_gene: -; CDR3nt: TGTGCCAGCAGAGGGGGGGGCCACGATGGCTACACCTTC; CDR3aa: CASRGGGHDGYTF
len: 15; j_gene: TRBJ2-1; v_gene: TRBV13; abundance: -; d_gene: TRBD2; CDR3nt: TGTGCCAGCAGCCTTAGCGGGAGCTCCTACAATGAGCAGTTCTTC; CDR3aa: CASSLSGSSYNEQFF
len: 15; j_gene: TRBJ1-3; v_gene: TRBV2; abundance: -; d_gene: -; CDR3nt: TGTGCCAGCAGGAATGGGGTCTCACCAGGGAACACCATATATTTT; CDR3aa: CASRNGVSPGNTIYF
len: 14; j_gene: TRBJ2-7; v_gene: TRBV10-3; abundance: -; d_gene: TRBD1; CDR3nt: TGTGCCATCAGTGACCACAGGGGGCTCTACGAGCAGTACTTC; CDR3aa: CAISDHRGLYEQYF
len: 15; j_gene: TRBJ2-2; v_gene: TRBV2; abundance: -; d_gene: -; CDR3nt: TGTGCCATTCAGCCCCGCAGGGCGAACACCGGGGAGCTGTTTTTT; CDR3aa: CAIQPRRANTGELFF
len: 15; j_gene: TRBJ1-5; v_gene: TRBV27; abundance: -; d_gene: TRBD1; CDR3nt: TGTGCCAGCAGCCTCTGGGGACAGGGGGCGCTACCCCAGCATTTT; CDR3aa: CASSLWGQGALPQHF
len: 15; j_gene: TRBJ2-7; v_gene: TRBV27; abundance: -; d_gene: TRBD1; CDR3nt: TGTGCCAGCACCCTTTCGGGACAGGGTTTTTACGAGCAGTACTTC; CDR3aa: CASTLSGQGFYEQYF
len: 14; j_gene: TRBJ1-6; v_gene: TRBV5-1; abundance: -; d_gene: -; CDR3nt: TGCGCCAGCAGCTTGGACACGGTAGCTTCACCCCTCCACTTT; CDR3aa: CASSLDTVASPLHF
len: 13; j_gene: TRBJ2-7; v_gene: TRBV28; abundance: -; d_gene: -; CDR3nt: TGTGCCAGCAGTTCCGGACCTTTAGGGGGGCAGTACTTC; CDR3aa: CASSSGPLGGQYF
len: 15; j_gene: TRBJ2-7; v_gene: TRBV5-5; abundance: -; d_gene: -; CDR3nt: TGTGCCAGCAGCTTGGGTGGGGCCCTGGCCGCCGAGCAGTACTTC; CDR3aa: CASSLGGALAAEQYF
len: 14; j_gene: TRBJ2-2; v_gene: TRBV9; abundance: -; d_gene: TRBD1; CDR3nt: TGTGCCAGCAGCGAACAGGGGTACACCGGGGAGCTGTTTTTT; CDR3aa: CASSEQGYTGELFF
len: 16; j_gene: TRBJ1-2; v_gene: TRBV5-1; abundance: -; d_gene: TRBD1; CDR3nt: TGCGCCAGCAGCTTGCCCGGGACAGGGGACCTGGACGGCTACACCTTC; CDR3aa: CASSLPGTGDLDGYTF
len: 15; j_gene: TRBJ2-2; v_gene: TRBV6-5; abundance: -; d_gene: TRBD1; CDR3nt: TGTGCCAGCACTCCGGGACAGGGGTACACCGGGGAGCTGTTTTTT; CDR3aa: CASTPGQGYTGELFF
len: 15; j_gene: TRBJ2-7; v_gene: TRBV30; abundance: -; d_gene: -; CDR3nt: TGTGCCTGGAGGCCTTTGTGGAGCGCCGGATACGAGCAGTACTTC; CDR3aa: CAWRPLWSAGYEQYF
len: 15; j_gene: TRBJ2-3; v_gene: TRBV2; abundance: -; d_gene: TRBD1; CDR3nt: TGTGCCACCTCAGCCGGGACAGGGCACACAGATACGCAGTATTTT; CDR3aa: CATSAGTGHTDTQYF
len: 14; j_gene: TRBJ2-1; v_gene: TRBV6-5; abundance: -; d_gene: TRBD2; CDR3nt: TGTGCCAGCAGTTCAAGTAAGGGAGGGAGTGAGCAGTTCTTC; CDR3aa: CASSSSKGGSEQFF
len: 15; j_gene: TRBJ1-3; v_gene: TRBV27; abundance: few; d_gene: TRBD1; CDR3nt: TGTGCCAGCAGCCAAGACAGGGGGCCTGGAAACACCATATATTTT; CDR3aa: CASSQDRGPGNTIYF
len: 17; j_gene: TRBJ1-4; v_gene: TRBV28; abundance: once; d_gene: -; CDR3nt: TGTGCCAGCAGTTTCCGGGACATATTTAGAACTAATGAAAAACTGTTTTTT; CDR3aa: CASSFRDIFRTNEKLFF
len: 20; j_gene: TRBJ2-7; v_gene: TRBV7-3; abundance: -; d_gene: TRBD1; CDR3nt: TGTGCCAGCAGGGAAGGGGGACAGGGCCTTCGAGGGATTGGGTCCTACGAGCAGTACTTC; CDR3aa: CASREGGQGLRGIGSYEQYF
len: 14; j_gene: TRBJ2-5; v_gene: TRBV2; abundance: -; d_gene: -; CDR3nt: TGTGCCAGCACCTGGCCTTCGGTCGGGGAGACCCAGTACTTC; CDR3aa: CASTWPSVGETQYF
len: 15; j_gene: TRBJ2-5; v_gene: TRBV28; abundance: -; d_gene: TRBD2; CDR3nt: TGTGCCAGCAGTTCCCCGGCTAGCGGGCAAGAGACCCAGTACTTC; CDR3aa: CASSSPASGQETQYF
len: 14; j_gene: TRBJ2-3; v_gene: TRBV7-2; abundance: -; d_gene: -; CDR3nt: TGTGCCAGCAGCTTAGCCTCCCGCACAGATACGCAGTATTTT; CDR3aa: CASSLASRTDTQYF
len: 14; j_gene: TRBJ2-7; v_gene: TRBV5-4; abundance: -; d_gene: TRBD2; CDR3nt: TGTGCCAGCAGTTCAACTAGCGGGATTTACGAGCAGTACTTC; CDR3aa: CASSSTSGIYEQYF
len: 14; j_gene: TRBJ1-2; v_gene: TRBV28; abundance: few; d_gene: -; CDR3nt: TGTGCCAGCGCCGTTGGGAGGGACCTCTATGGCTACACCTTC; CDR3aa: CASAVGRDLYGYTF
len: 15; j_gene: TRBJ1-2; v_gene: TRBV6-5; abundance: -; d_gene: -; CDR3nt: TGTGCCAGCAGTTATGGGGCAGGGTCTATTGATGGCTACACCTTC; CDR3aa: CASSYGAGSIDGYTF
len: 19; j_gene: TRBJ1-6; v_gene: TRBV5-1; abundance: -; d_gene: TRBD1; CDR3nt: TGCGCCAGCAGTCTTGGGGGCACAGAGACAGGGGGCGTAGGTTCACCCCTCCACTTT; CDR3aa: CASSLGGTETGGVGSPLHF
len: 16; j_gene: TRBJ2-3; v_gene: TRBV7-9; abundance: -; d_gene: TRBD2; CDR3nt: TGTGCCAGCAGCGTTGGGACTAGCGGGGACACAGATACGCAGTATTTT; CDR3aa: CASSVGTSGDTDTQYF
len: 17; j_gene: TRBJ2-5; v_gene: TRBV5-6; abundance: -; d_gene: TRBD2; CDR3nt: TGTGCCAGCAGCTGGGCGCAACTAGCGGGGGTCACGGAGACCCAGTACTTC; CDR3aa: CASSWAQLAGVTETQYF